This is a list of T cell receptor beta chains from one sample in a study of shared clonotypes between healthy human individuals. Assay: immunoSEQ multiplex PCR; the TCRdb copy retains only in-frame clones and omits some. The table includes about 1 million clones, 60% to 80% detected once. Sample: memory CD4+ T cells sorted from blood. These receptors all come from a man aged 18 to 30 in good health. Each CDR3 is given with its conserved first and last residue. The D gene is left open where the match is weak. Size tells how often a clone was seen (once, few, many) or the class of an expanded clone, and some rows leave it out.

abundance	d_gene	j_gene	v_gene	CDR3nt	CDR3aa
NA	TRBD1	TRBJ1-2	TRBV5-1	TGCGCCAGCAGCTCAACAGGGGAAGGCTATGGCTACACCTTC	CASSSTGEGYGYTF
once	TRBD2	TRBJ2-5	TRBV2	TGTGCCAGCAGTGTGCGGGGGGCCCAAGAGACCCAGTACTTC	CASSVRGAQETQYF
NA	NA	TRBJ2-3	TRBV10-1	TGCGCCAGCAGTGAGTGGACAGGCACAGATACGCAGTATTTT	CASSEWTGTDTQYF
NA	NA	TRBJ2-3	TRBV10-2	TGCGCCAGCGGGGGGACTGGGGATACGCAGTATTTT	CASGGTGDTQYF
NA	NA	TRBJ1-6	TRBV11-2	TGTGCCAGCAGCACGACCGGGGCCGTTTTCAATTCACCCCTCCACTTT	CASSTTGAVFNSPLHF
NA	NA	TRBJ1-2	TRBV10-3	TGTGCCATCTCCGAGCAGTCTTCCTATGGCTACACCTTC	CAISEQSSYGYTF
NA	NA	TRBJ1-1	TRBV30	TGTGCCTGGAGTGTACTTATCGGAGGCACTGAAGCTTTCTTT	CAWSVLIGGTEAFF
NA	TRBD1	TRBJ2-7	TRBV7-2	TGTGCCAGCACCCGACGGACAGGGGGGGACGAGCAGTACTTC	CASTRRTGGDEQYF
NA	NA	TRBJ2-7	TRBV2	TGTGCCAGCAGTAGGAGCTACTACGAGCAGTACTTC	CASSRSYYEQYF
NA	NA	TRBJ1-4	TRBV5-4	TGTGCCAGCAGCTTGGATGGGTCCGGGGGTGAAAAACTGTTTTTT	CASSLDGSGGEKLFF
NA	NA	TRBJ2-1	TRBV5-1	TGCGCCAGCAGCTTCGGGGGACAACGTTACAATGAGCAGTTCTTC	CASSFGGQRYNEQFF
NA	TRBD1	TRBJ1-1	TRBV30	TGTGCCTGGACAGGGGGCGTTGTTGAAGCTTTCTTT	CAWTGGVVEAFF
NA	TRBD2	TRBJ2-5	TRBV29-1	TGCAGCGTGACCTTGACTAGCGGGGGAACTGAGACCCAGTACTTC	CSVTLTSGGTETQYF
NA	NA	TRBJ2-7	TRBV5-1	TGCGCCAGCAGCTTTCGGGACCCGCCCTACGAGCAGTACTTC	CASSFRDPPYEQYF
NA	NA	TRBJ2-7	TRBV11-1	TGTGCCAGCAGCTTATCCGAACTTCCGACCTACGAGCAGTACTTC	CASSLSELPTYEQYF
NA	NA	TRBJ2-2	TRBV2	TGTGCCAGCAGCCAACGAAAAGGGGGGGAGCTGTTTTTT	CASSQRKGGELFF
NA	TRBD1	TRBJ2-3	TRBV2	TGTGCCAGCCCGGGACAGGCGACAGATACGCAGTATTTT	CASPGQATDTQYF
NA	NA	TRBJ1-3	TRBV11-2	TGTGCCAGCAGCTTAGAATCGAACCCGCTCTCTGGAAACACCATATATTTT	CASSLESNPLSGNTIYF
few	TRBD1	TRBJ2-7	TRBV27	TGTGCCAGCAGTTCCGCGACAGGGGGCACCTACGAGCAGTACTTC	CASSSATGGTYEQYF
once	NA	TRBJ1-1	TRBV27	TGTGCCAGCAGTTTATTTCAGGGGTCGAACACTGAAGCTTTCTTT	CASSLFQGSNTEAFF
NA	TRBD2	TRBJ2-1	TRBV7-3	TGTGCCAGCAGCTTTAGCGGGGGCCCTTACAATGAGCAGTTCTTC	CASSFSGGPYNEQFF
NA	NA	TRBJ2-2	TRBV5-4	TGTGCCAGCAGCTCTCATTCGGGGCGGACCGGGGAGCTGTTTTTT	CASSSHSGRTGELFF
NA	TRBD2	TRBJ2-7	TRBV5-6	TGTGCCAGCAGCTTCGCTAGCGGGAGGGCCTTCGAGCAGTACTTC	CASSFASGRAFEQYF
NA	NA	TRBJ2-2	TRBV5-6	TGTGCCAGCAGCTTGGTCACACGGAGCACCGGGGAGCTGTTTTTT	CASSLVTRSTGELFF
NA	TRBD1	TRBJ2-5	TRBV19	TGTGCCTCAGGGACAGGGGTCCGAGAGACCCAGTACTTC	CASGTGVRETQYF
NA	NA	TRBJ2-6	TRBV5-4	TGTGCCAGCAGCTTGCCCAAGACTCAAGCCTCTGGGGCCAACGTCCTGACTTTC	CASSLPKTQASGANVLTF
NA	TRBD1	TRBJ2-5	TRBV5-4	TGTGCCAGCAGGGGGACAGACCAAGAGACCCAGTACTTC	CASRGTDQETQYF